This is a list of T cell receptor beta chains from one sample in a study of blood T cell repertoires in COVID-19. TCRdb keeps only in-frame clones here, not all; method: immunoSEQ multiplex PCR. This table holds roughly 110,000 clones, about 90% found once. Sequencing was done on a sample of peripheral blood. Receptor source: a woman aged 30 to 39 with acute or convalescent COVID-19. The CDR3 runs from the conserved cysteine through the conserved F or W. D genes are given only for firm matches. The size of a clone is reported for some rows only, either as once, few or many, or as a class for expanded clones.

J gene	clone size	D gene	V gene	CDR3 protein	CDR3 DNA
TRBJ2-1	-	TRBD2	TRBV11-2	CASSWSGGRGGNEQFF	TGTGCCAGCAGCTGGAGCGGGGGGAGGGGTGGCAATGAGCAGTTCTTC
TRBJ2-7	-	-	TRBV4-2	CASSPPGFLQEQYF	TGTGCCAGCAGCCCACCAGGGTTTCTACAAGAGCAGTACTTC
TRBJ2-3	-	TRBD2	TRBV19	CASNSGRGTDTQYF	TGTGCCAGTAACAGCGGGAGGGGGACAGATACGCAGTATTTT
TRBJ2-7	-	-	TRBV6-7	CASSYSMIWGDSYEQYF	TGTGCCAGCAGTTACTCGATGATTTGGGGGGACTCCTACGAGCAGTACTTC
TRBJ1-4	-	-	TRBV28	CASARGTGKLFF	TGTGCCAGCGCACGGGGAACGGGAAAACTGTTTTTT
TRBJ1-6	-	-	TRBV5-4	CASSSLGGARTNSPLHF	TGTGCCAGCAGCTCCCTCGGGGGGGCGCGTACGAATTCACCCCTCCACTTT
TRBJ1-1	-	TRBD1	TRBV7-9	CASSLGDRGAAGGTEAFF	TGTGCCAGCAGCTTAGGGGACAGAGGGGCGGCCGGCGGCACTGAAGCTTTCTTT
TRBJ1-2	-	-	TRBV5-1	CASSREGVPGYTF	TGCGCCAGCAGCCGCGAGGGGGTACCGGGCTACACCTTC
TRBJ2-1	-	-	TRBV5-1	CASSQAGQSPYNEQFF	TGCGCCAGCAGTCAAGCAGGGCAAAGCCCCTACAATGAGCAGTTCTTC
TRBJ1-1	-	-	TRBV5-4	CASSFAGVGTEAFF	TGTGCCAGCAGCTTTGCGGGGGTGGGCACTGAAGCTTTCTTT
TRBJ2-3	-	-	TRBV3-1/TRBV3-2	CASSQERVPSELTDTQYF	TGTGCCAGCAGCCAAGAAAGGGTCCCTAGCGAGCTCACAGATACGCAGTATTTT
TRBJ2-1	-	TRBD1	TRBV10-3	CAIRQGASYNEQFF	TGTGCCATCAGGCAGGGGGCGAGCTACAATGAGCAGTTCTTC
TRBJ2-7	-	TRBD1	TRBV19	CASSPRDRGRNEQYF	TGTGCCAGTAGCCCTAGGGACAGGGGGCGGAACGAGCAGTACTTC
TRBJ2-3	-	TRBD2	TRBV7-6	CASSFSKIGLAGSTSTDTQYF	TGTGCCAGCAGCTTCTCGAAGATTGGGCTAGCGGGGAGTACTAGCACAGATACGCAGTATTTT
TRBJ2-3	few	-	TRBV4-3	CASSQERTGGTDTQYF	TGCGCCAGCAGCCAAGAACGTACAGGTGGCACAGATACGCAGTATTTT
TRBJ1-4	-	TRBD1	TRBV7-2	CASSAAGTGVIEKLFF	TGTGCCAGCAGCGCTGCCGGGACAGGGGTTATCGAAAAACTGTTTTTT
TRBJ2-4	few	TRBD2	TRBV7-2	CASSLDSGRPKNIQYF	TGTGCCAGCAGCTTAGACTCCGGGAGGCCCAAAAACATTCAGTACTTC
TRBJ1-1	-	-	TRBV19	CASSIDVRGWTEAFF	TGTGCCAGTAGTATAGATGTCCGAGGGTGGACTGAAGCTTTCTTT
TRBJ1-2	-	-	TRBV28	CASSLKLSYGYTF	TGTGCCAGCAGTTTAAAGTTGAGCTATGGCTACACCTTC
TRBJ1-1	-	-	TRBV27	CASSLWGGRLDTEAFF	TGTGCCAGCAGTTTATGGGGGGGGCGTTTGGACACTGAAGCTTTCTTT
TRBJ1-4	-	-	TRBV6-6	CASTPRNRANEKLFF	TGTGCCAGCACCCCCCGTAACAGGGCTAATGAAAAACTGTTTTTT
TRBJ1-5	-	TRBD1	TRBV28	CASSKGTGSFRQPQHF	TGTGCCAGCAGCAAGGGGACAGGGAGCTTCCGGCAGCCCCAGCATTTT